The 30 T cell receptor beta chains reported below all come from one sample, sequenced in a study of shared clonotypes between healthy human individuals. The repertoire was sequenced with immunoSEQ multiplex PCR; TCRdb's copy has only in-frame clones and lacks some. Found here are some 2,400,000 clones, approximately 96% of them singletons; the top ten hold 0.13%. The sample comprised naive CD4+ T cells sorted from blood. Regarding subset: CD45RA+ positively selected. The receptors were gathered from a man between 18 and 35 years old in good health.

In nucleotides, the CDR3 is TGCGCCAGCAGCAAAGACACTCCGAACACTGAAGCTTTCTTT. Translating it yields CASSKDTPNTEAFF. V is TRBV5-1 and J is TRBJ1-1; D remains unclear. The CDR3 spans 14 residues. From germline, CDR1 is SGHRS and CDR2 YFSETQ. Trimming shortened V by 4 bases and J by 1 base, and 11 bases separated the two germline ends.

DNA for the CDR3: TGTGCCAGCAGCCCGGGACAGCCTTCCTACGAGCAGTACTTC. This gives the protein CASSPGQPSYEQYF. The chain recombines TRBV11-3 with TRBJ2-7; 7 bases map to TRBD1. The CDR3 loop spans 14 amino acids. The germline CDR1 and CDR2 sequences are SGHNT and YENEEA. V was pared by 5 bases and J by 1 base, with 5 bases of the junction left unmatched. The full variable domain, with the rest looked up from reference TRBV11-3 and TRBJ2-7, is EAGVVQSPRYKIIEKKQPVAFWCNPISGHNTLYWYLQNLGQGPELLIRYENEEAVDDSQLPKDRFSAERLKGVDSTLKIQPAELGDSAVYLCASSPGQPSYEQYFGPGTRLTVT.

The V gene is TRBV6-1, the J gene TRBJ2-5, with a possible D match to TRBD2 (6 bases). This CDR3 is built from 14 residues. The germline CDR1 and CDR2 sequences are MNHNS and SASEGT. Trimming left V 7 bases short and J 5 bases short, with 17 bases between. CDR3 in amino acids: CASITGTPRETQYF. The CDR3, as DNA: TGTGCCAGCATTACCGGGACTCCAAGGGAGACCCAGTACTTC.

This chain uses TRBV19 with TRBJ2-5; 11 nucleotides match TRBD2. Germline V gene sequence: CDR1 LNHDA, CDR2 SQIVND (reference sequence). This CDR3 is built from 15 residues. V shed 5 bases and J 4 bases; nucleotides not matched to a gene: 6. CDR3 bases: TGTGCCAGTAGTGCCTTAGCGGGAGGGAGAGAGACCCAGTACTTC. It translates to CASSALAGGRETQYF.

This sequence joins TRBV30 and TRBJ1-1; D remains ambiguous. This CDR3 is 13 amino acids long. CDR1 GTSNPN and CDR2 SVGIG come from the germline V gene (reference sequence). Trimming removed 4 bases at V and 2 bases at J, with 11 bases between. CDR3 loop: CAWTQRINTEAFF. DNA of the CDR3: TGTGCCTGGACTCAGCGAATAAACACTGAAGCTTTCTTT.

Of note for this clone: The same CDR3 is also encoded by other DNA sequences in this sample. The rearrangement joins TRBV19 to TRBJ1-4; TRBD1 matches 8 bases. Germline trimming cut 5 bases from V and 4 bases from J; bases unmatched to any gene: 3. In germline, CDR1 is LNHDA, CDR2 SQIVND (reference sequence). The CDR3 is 14 residues long. The CDR3 region is CASSRGQGNEKLFF. The CDR3 DNA reads as TGTGCCAGTAGTCGTGGACAGGGTAATGAAAAACTGTTTTTT.

This chain connects TRBV5-4 to TRBJ2-3; no clear D gene. CDR1 is SGHNT, CDR2 YYREEE, per germline (reference sequence). V lost 4 bases to trimming and J lost 4 bases, with 16 bases between them. The length of the CDR3 is 15 residues. For the CDR3, the DNA is TGTGCCAGCAGCCTATCGGGCCTTCCGCCAGATACGCAGTATTTT. Encoded protein: CASSLSGLPPDTQYF.

This sequence joins TRBV29-1 and TRBJ1-1; 7 nucleotides match TRBD1. This CDR3 is built from 12 residues. The trim removed 7 bases at V and 2 bases at J, leaving 4 bases unmatched. Per the germline V gene, CDR1 is SQVTM and CDR2 is ANQGSEA. CDR3 in amino acids: CSGTGVNTEAFF. For the CDR3, the DNA is TGCAGCGGAACAGGGGTCAACACTGAAGCTTTCTTT.

The CDR3 sequence: CAWSVLLTDTQYF. DNA of the CDR3: TGTGCCTGGAGTGTACTCTTGACAGATACGCAGTATTTT. The rearrangement joins TRBV30 to TRBJ2-3; D unclear. Germline CDR1 is GTSNPN and CDR2 is SVGIG (reference sequence). V gave up 0 bases and J gave up 3 bases, with 7 bases separating them. The CDR3 runs to 13 residues.

J is TRBJ1-2 and V is TRBV9; no definite D call. V was pared by 3 bases and J by 8 bases, with 14 bases between. Germline V gene lookup returns CDR1 SGDLS and CDR2 YYNGEE. The CDR3 is 13 residues long. Here the CDR3 reads CASSDRGKEGYTF. The CDR3 DNA reads as TGTGCCAGCAGCGACCGAGGGAAAGAAGGCTACACCTTC.

The V and J genes are TRBV9 and TRBJ2-7; 7 nucleotides line up with TRBD1. V was pared by 4 bases and J by 2 bases, with 6 bases of the junction left unmatched. The CDR3 length is 14 residues. Germline V gene data show CDR1 as SGDLS and CDR2 as YYNGEE. CDR3 sequence reads: CASSSTGRPYEQYF. CDR3 nucleotide sequence: TGTGCCAGCAGCTCGACAGGGCGCCCCTACGAGCAGTACTTC.

The V and J genes are TRBV10-3 and TRBJ1-5; 10 nucleotides match TRBD1. The junction had 13 bases not matched to a gene; V was cut back by 10 bases and J by 1 base. The germline CDR1 and CDR2 sequences are ENHRY and SYGVKD. The CDR3 runs 17 residues. The DNA for the CDR3 is TGTGCCACCTCCGCGGGACAGGGGAAGGGAAGCAATCAGCCCCAGCATTTT. This translates into CATSAGQGKGSNQPQHF.

J is TRBJ1-1 and V is TRBV6-1; no clear D. V lost 10 bases and J 1 base, leaving 10 bases between the germline ends. The CDR3 covers 12 residues. CDR1 is MNHNS and CDR2 is SASEGT in the germline V gene. The CDR3 is CAISLQNTEAFF. DNA of the CDR3: TGTGCCATCAGCCTACAGAACACTGAAGCTTTCTTT.

V gene TRBV9 combines with J gene TRBJ2-5; 13 bases align to TRBD2. V lost 4 bases to trimming and J lost 5 bases; unmatched junction nucleotides: 8. This CDR3 is built from 16 residues. Per the germline V gene, CDR1 is SGDLS and CDR2 is YYNGEE. CDR3 protein: CASSPRLAGGVETQYF. The DNA of the CDR3 is TGTGCCAGCAGCCCCCGACTAGCGGGAGGAGTGGAGACCCAGTACTTC. The variable domain in full, completed from reference TRBV9 and TRBJ2-5, reads DSGVTQTPKHLITATGQRVTLRCSPRSGDLSVYWYQQSLDQGLQFLIQYYNGEERAKGNILERFSAQQFPDLHSELNLSSLELGDSALYFCASSPRLAGGVETQYFGPGTRLLVL.

The genes are TRBV5-1 and TRBJ2-1; D unclear. The V end lost 0 bases, the J end lost 8 bases, and 12 bases lay between the germline ends. This CDR3 has 14 amino acids. Germline V lookup: CDR1 SGHRS, CDR2 YFSETQ. In nucleotides, the CDR3 is TGCGCCAGCAGCTTGGAAGTTTTTGGGTATGAGCAGTTCTTC. This gives the protein CASSLEVFGYEQFF.

The rearrangement uses TRBV7-9 and TRBJ2-5; tentative D call: TRBD1 (5 bases). The CDR3 consists of 14 residues. Trimming pared 3 bases from V and 2 bases from J, leaving 10 bases between. Germline lookup yields CDR1 SEHNR and CDR2 FQNEAQ (reference sequence). Written as DNA, the CDR3 is TGTGCCAGCAGCTTCGTCAGGGTTCAAGAGACCCAGTACTTC. Residues: CASSFVRVQETQYF. The full variable domain, in which reference TRBV7-9 and TRBJ2-5 provide the parts outside the CDR3, is DTGVSQNPRHKITKRGQNVTFRCDPISEHNRLYWYRQTLGQGPEFLTYFQNEAQLEKSRLLSDRFSAERPKGSFSTLEIQRTEQGDSAMYLCASSFVRVQETQYFGPGTRLLVL.

This chain links TRBV6-5 with TRBJ2-5; 7 nucleotides agree with TRBD2. This CDR3 is built from 14 residues. Unmatched junction bases numbered 10, after V lost 7 bases and J lost 5 bases. Germline V gene lookup returns CDR1 MNHEY and CDR2 SVGAGI. CDR3 DNA: TGTGCCAGCACGGCTAGCGGAAAGGAGGAGACCCAGTACTTC. This sequence encodes CASTASGKEETQYF.

The CDR3 DNA reads as TGTGCCAGCCGGCGGGGGGCCCGGGAGACCCAGTACTTC. It specifies CASRRGARETQYF. The V call is TRBV28, the J call TRBJ2-5; 8 nucleotides align to TRBD2. The CDR3 has 13 residues. J was trimmed by 5 bases and V by 8 bases; bases with no gene match: 7. Germline-derived CDR1 and CDR2 are MDHEN and SYDVKM.

J is TRBJ1-5 and V is TRBV28, with D perhaps TRBD1 (6 bases). V was clipped by 8 bases and J by 7 bases, with 15 bases between them. Germline loops: CDR1 MDHEN, CDR2 SYDVKM. This CDR3 has 13 amino acids. CDR3 sequence: CASAQGYEQPQHF. DNA for the CDR3: TGTGCCAGCGCACAGGGTTATGAACAGCCCCAGCATTTT.

The chain links TRBV7-9 to TRBJ2-7, with 8 nucleotides matching TRBD2. The V gene end was trimmed by 6 bases and the J gene end by 0 bases; junction bases not matched to a gene: 7. There are 15 residues in the CDR3. Per germline, CDR1 SEHNR and CDR2 FQNEAQ (reference sequence). CDR3: CASSQTSAYSYEQYF. CDR3 in DNA: TGTGCCAGCAGTCAGACTAGCGCTTACTCCTACGAGCAGTACTTC.

The V and J genes are TRBV5-1 and TRBJ2-4, with D unresolved. CDR1 SGHRS and CDR2 YFSETQ come from the germline V gene. The CDR3 runs to 13 residues. Trimming stripped 0 bases from V and 5 bases from J, with 6 bases between. As DNA, the CDR3 is TGCGCCAGCAGCTTGGCGGTGCAAAACATTCAGTACTTC. This encodes CASSLAVQNIQYF.

The V gene is TRBV27, the J gene TRBJ2-7; 9 bases match TRBD2. The length of the CDR3 is 14 residues. Germline CDR1 reads MNHEY; CDR2 reads SMNVEV (reference sequence). V dropped 6 bases and J dropped 12; count of bases not matched to a gene: 15. CDR3 protein: CASSRGLAPRRWYF. In nucleotides, the CDR3 is TGTGCCAGCAGCCGAGGACTAGCGCCTAGACGATGGTACTTC.

As for this clone: Distinct nucleotide sequences in the sample also encode this CDR3. The chain is built from TRBV6-5 and TRBJ2-7, with 9 bases lining up with TRBD1. The CDR3 is 13 residues long. V was clipped by 5 bases and J by 4 bases; unmatched bases: 3. Germline V lookup: CDR1 MNHEY, CDR2 SVGAGI. The CDR3 sequence: CASSRGTGYEQYF. CDR3 DNA: TGTGCCAGCAGTAGAGGGACAGGGTACGAGCAGTACTTC.

This chain joins TRBV10-3 and TRBJ1-2; maybe TRBD1 (5 bases). The CDR3 extends over 16 amino acids. Germline assignment: CDR1 ENHRY and CDR2 SYGVKD. The V gene lost 0 bases and the J gene lost 4 bases, with 15 bases spanning the gap. DNA for the CDR3: TGTGCCATCAGTGAGTCGTGGGGGACCGGATCCTATGGCTACACCTTC. Amino acid sequence: CAISESWGTGSYGYTF.

V usage is TRBV5-1 and J usage is TRBJ1-2; 12 bases are a match to TRBD1. The CDR3 extends over 15 amino acids. Per germline, CDR1 SGHRS and CDR2 YFSETQ. The V segment lost 4 bases and the J segment 14 bases; nucleotides outside the gene matches: 15. The CDR3 bases are TGCGCCAGCAGCGTCCCCCCGGGACAGGGGGCACTGGCGACCTTC. Protein sequence: CASSVPPGQGALATF. The full variable domain, rest sourced from reference TRBV5-1 and TRBJ1-2, is KAGVTQTPRYLIKTRGQQVTLSCSPISGHRSVSWYQQTPGQGLQFLFEYFSETQRNKGNFPGRFSGRQFSNSRSEMNVSTLELGDSALYLCASSVPPGQGALATFGSGTRLTVV.

The chain carries TRBV6-5 and TRBJ2-5, with a weak D call TRBD2 (5 bases). The germline V gene has CDR1 MNHEY and CDR2 SVGAGI. The V and J ends lost 6 bases and 7 bases respectively, with 18 bases between them. This CDR3 is 14 amino acids long. The DNA for the CDR3 is TGTGCCAGCAGGGGGTTCGGAGGCGGTGGGACCCAGTACTTC. It encodes CASRGFGGGGTQYF.

The V and J genes are TRBV2 and TRBJ2-5; no clear D. Trimming removed 2 bases from V and 1 base from J, with 8 bases in between. The CDR3 has 14 amino acids. Germline V lookup: CDR1 SNHLY, CDR2 FYNNEI. CDR3 sequence (DNA): TGTGCCAGCAGTGAATTTACAAGCCAAGAGACCCAGTACTTC. The encoded protein is CASSEFTSQETQYF.

This chain uses TRBV7-8 with TRBJ2-3; 9 bases fit TRBD1. This CDR3 has 15 residues. V gave up 3 bases and J gave up 3 bases; unmatched junction bases: 4. CDR1 and CDR2 (germline): SGHVS, FQNEAQ. The CDR3 DNA reads as TGTGCCAGCAGCTTCGTTGGACAGGGGACAGATACGCAGTATTTT. Translating it yields CASSFVGQGTDTQYF.

The chain recombines TRBV29-1 with TRBJ2-3; 7 nucleotides agree with TRBD1. Unmatched junction bases numbered 9, after V lost 4 bases and J lost 2 bases. Germline assignment: CDR1 SQVTM and CDR2 ANQGSEA. CDR3 size: 15 residues. This CDR3 is CSVVRGQASTDTQYF. CDR3 sequence (DNA): TGCAGCGTTGTCCGAGGACAGGCCTCCACAGATACGCAGTATTTT.

The chain is built from TRBV11-2 and TRBJ2-7; D uncertain. The CDR3 runs to 13 residues. CDR1 SGHAT and CDR2 FQNNGV come from the germline V gene. Between the trimmed V and J ends, which lost 3 bases and 1 base, there was a span of 7 bases. The CDR3 DNA follows: TGTGCCAGCAGCTTTTCTGGGTCCTACGAGCAGTACTTC. It translates to CASSFSGSYEQYF.